This TCR beta chain was documented in a study of graft-versus-host responses after intestinal transplantation. Overall study context: Uniformly, recipients were administered anti-thymocyte globulin induction with subsequent tacrolimus and steroids for about 3 years.

This clone was detected a few times. What it binds is not known. Study conclusions and caveats: Detected in recipient marrow were GvH clones, some of which were first observed in ileum or blood.

The method was immunoSEQ multiplex PCR; TCRdb's version includes in-frame clones alone and lacks a portion of them. The sample lists over 100,000 clones, 90% to 95% seen once, with more than 2.5% in the top ten. The CDR3 spans 14 residues. This receptor was obtained from a human donor who received an intestinal transplant. The sequences come from unstimulated CD8+ T cells sorted from spleen or lymph node cells, collected before intestinal transplant. V usage is TRBV21-1 and J usage is TRBJ1-1. TRBV21-1 is marked as a pseudogene. The CDR3 region has the DNA TGTGCCAGCAGCAAAGTAGGGAGGAACACTGAAGCTTTCTTT. This sequence encodes CASSKVGRNTEAFF.